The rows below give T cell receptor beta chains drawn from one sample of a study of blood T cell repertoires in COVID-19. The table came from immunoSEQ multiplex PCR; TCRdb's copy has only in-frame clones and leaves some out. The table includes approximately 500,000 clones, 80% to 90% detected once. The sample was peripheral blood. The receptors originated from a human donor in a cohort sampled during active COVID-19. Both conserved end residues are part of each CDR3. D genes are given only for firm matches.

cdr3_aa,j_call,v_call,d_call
CASRGGLAAYEQYF,TRBJ2-7,TRBV2,TRBD2
CSARQGPNYGYTF,TRBJ1-2,TRBV29-1,TRBD1
CASSQAPQQGYEQYF,TRBJ2-7,TRBV3-1/TRBV3-2,.
CASSLMPGQRTNYGYTF,TRBJ1-2,TRBV7-9,TRBD1
CASSLVALSGANVLTF,TRBJ2-6,TRBV5-4,.
CASSDPGQLNFYGYTF,TRBJ1-2,TRBV6-1,TRBD1
CSARGGSEAFF,TRBJ1-1,TRBV29-1,.
CASSFRLGSRTGANVLTF,TRBJ2-6,TRBV28,.
CASSLAAGTGHYEQYF,TRBJ2-7,TRBV7-2,TRBD1
CASPKGWDRARYTF,TRBJ1-2,TRBV21-1,.
CASSQTSGGSSYNEQFF,TRBJ2-1,TRBV7-9,TRBD2
CASSSTGQPQHF,TRBJ1-5,TRBV5-4,TRBD1
CASLSRSSYEQYF,TRBJ2-7,TRBV28,.
CASSQVEGPYEQYF,TRBJ2-7,TRBV4-1,.
CASSQAGTSGMVNNEQFF,TRBJ2-1,TRBV3-1/TRBV3-2,TRBD2
CASSEAGGPETQYF,TRBJ2-5,TRBV19,TRBD2
CASSPEDTEAFF,TRBJ1-1,TRBV18,.
CASSLMRLAGGNEQFF,TRBJ2-1,TRBV11-1,TRBD2
CASSLGGGSAGANVLTF,TRBJ2-6,TRBV5-4,TRBD2
CASGHIGDRRNQPQHF,TRBJ1-5,TRBV19,.
CASSLAPPSGNNEQFF,TRBJ2-1,TRBV7-2,TRBD2
CASSFRTSPTGELFF,TRBJ2-2,TRBV5-1,TRBD2
CSVLGGPGVLFF,TRBJ2-1,TRBV29-1,.
CASSDARGRSGANVLTF,TRBJ2-6,TRBV27,.
CARIIAGGKETQYF,TRBJ2-5,TRBV21-1,.
CASSFQKNTEAFF,TRBJ1-1,TRBV27,.
CAGSRTQGNTNEKLFF,TRBJ1-4,TRBV4-1,.
CASSYSTGTQAFF,TRBJ1-1,TRBV7-2,.
CASSFQVPYEQYF,TRBJ2-7,TRBV12-3/TRBV12-4,.
CASSQDLVGTDTQYF,TRBJ2-3,TRBV4-3,.
CASSAGLAGNRADTQYF,TRBJ2-3,TRBV7-2,TRBD2
CASSLDLAGGHEQYF,TRBJ2-7,TRBV11-2,TRBD2
CASSEGAGGTSPLHF,TRBJ1-6,TRBV25-1,TRBD1
CASSFPTPTGTNSYNEQFF,TRBJ2-1,TRBV27,.
CASSQAGTYNEQFF,TRBJ2-1,TRBV3-1/TRBV3-2,.
CASTPTGISGNTIYF,TRBJ1-3,TRBV6-1,.
CASSPQKTDGHEQFF,TRBJ2-1,TRBV18,.
CASSSGGSVYEQYF,TRBJ2-7,TRBV6-2/TRBV6-3,TRBD2
CASGDRGRVDTQYF,TRBJ2-3,TRBV13,TRBD1
CASSEGSDSYYGYTF,TRBJ1-2,TRBV25-1,.
CASSVDSDSLSRYTF,TRBJ1-2,TRBV9,.
CASSLQGSSYNSPLHF,TRBJ1-6,TRBV27,.
CASSGPGRRAEQYF,TRBJ2-7,TRBV7-9,.
CASSFPGQGNEQFF,TRBJ2-1,TRBV5-1,TRBD1
CASSSTGGPTTGELFF,TRBJ2-2,TRBV11-1,TRBD2
CASSSEGGTNYGYTF,TRBJ1-2,TRBV7-9,.
CAWRLAATTEAFF,TRBJ1-1,TRBV30,.